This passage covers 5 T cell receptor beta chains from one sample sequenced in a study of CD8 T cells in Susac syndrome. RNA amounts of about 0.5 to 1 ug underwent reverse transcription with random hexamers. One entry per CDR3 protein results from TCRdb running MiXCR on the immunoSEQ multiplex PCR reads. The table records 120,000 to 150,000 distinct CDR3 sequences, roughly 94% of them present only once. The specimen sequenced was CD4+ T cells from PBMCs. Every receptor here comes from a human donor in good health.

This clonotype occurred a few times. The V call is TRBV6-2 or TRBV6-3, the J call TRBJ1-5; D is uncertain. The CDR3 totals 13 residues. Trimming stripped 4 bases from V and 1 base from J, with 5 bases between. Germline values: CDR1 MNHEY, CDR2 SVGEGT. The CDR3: CASSLDSNQPQHF. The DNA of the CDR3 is TGTGCCAGCAGTTTGGACAGCAATCAGCCCCAGCATTTT.

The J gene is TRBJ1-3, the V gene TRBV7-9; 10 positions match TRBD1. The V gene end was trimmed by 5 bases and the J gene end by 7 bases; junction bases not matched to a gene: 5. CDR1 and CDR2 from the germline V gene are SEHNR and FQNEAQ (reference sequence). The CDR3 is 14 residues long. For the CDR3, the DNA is TGTGCCAGCAGCCCGGACAGGGGGTTTAACACCATATATTTT. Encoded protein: CASSPDRGFNTIYF.

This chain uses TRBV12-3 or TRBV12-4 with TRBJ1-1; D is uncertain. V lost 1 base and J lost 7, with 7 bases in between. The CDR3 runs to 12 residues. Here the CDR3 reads CASSLGTNEAFF. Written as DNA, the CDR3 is TGTGCCAGCAGTTTAGGGACTAATGAAGCTTTCTTT.

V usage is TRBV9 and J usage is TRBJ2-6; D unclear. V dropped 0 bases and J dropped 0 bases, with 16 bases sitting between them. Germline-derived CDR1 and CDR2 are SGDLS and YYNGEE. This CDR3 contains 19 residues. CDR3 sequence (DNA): TGTGCCAGCAGCGTAGTACCTGTTATACCCATCTCTGGGGCCAACGTCCTGACTTTC. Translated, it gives CASSVVPVIPISGANVLTF. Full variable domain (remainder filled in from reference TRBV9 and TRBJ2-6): DSGVTQTPKHLITATGQRVTLRCSPRSGDLSVYWYQQSLDQGLQFLIQYYNGEERAKGNILERFSAQQFPDLHSELNLSSLELGDSALYFCASSVVPVIPISGANVLTFGAGSRLTVL.

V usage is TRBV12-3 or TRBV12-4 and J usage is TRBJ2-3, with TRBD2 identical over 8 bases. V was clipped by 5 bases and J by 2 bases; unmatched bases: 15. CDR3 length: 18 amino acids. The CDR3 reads CASSPVVFLAGLTDTQYF. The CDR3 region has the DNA TGTGCCAGCAGTCCCGTGGTGTTCCTAGCGGGCCTCACAGATACGCAGTATTTT.